Each of the 8 T cell receptor beta chains below was sequenced from the same sample in a study of T cells in Graves' hyperthyroidism and ophthalmopathy. The CDR3 regions of TCR beta were amplified from RNA transcripts. First-round RT-PCR of the TCR CDR3 relied on the HTBI primer set. TCRdb independently ran MiXCR on the multiplex PCR reads; one entry per CDR3 protein. This table has around 690,000 distinct CDR3 sequences, less than 25% appearing once. The sequenced sample consisted of blood. These receptors were obtained from a young man with Graves' ophthalmopathy.

This clonotype was found a few times. CDR3 bases: TGTGCCAGCAGTCCGGGGGACAGACTTCCCTTCACAGATACGCAGTATTTT. This sequence encodes CASSPGDRLPFTDTQYF. The chain is built from TRBV27 and TRBJ2-3, with D maybe TRBD1 (7 bases). Germline-derived CDR1 and CDR2 are MNHEY and SMNVEV (reference sequence). V was trimmed by 5 bases and J by 2 bases, leaving 20 bases between them. This CDR3 is 17 amino acids long.

This clonotype was counted at least ten times. The rearrangement links TRBV5-1 to TRBJ2-7; no clear D. The CDR3 sequence is 12 residues long. Trimming took off 4 bases at V and 6 bases at J, with 11 bases between the two ends. Germline-derived CDR1 and CDR2 are SGHRS and YFSETQ. The CDR3 coding sequence is TGCGCCAGCAGCGCCGGAACGATCGAGCAGTACTTC. Its translation is CASSAGTIEQYF.

This clonotype has a handful of counts. The V and J genes are TRBV28 and TRBJ2-4; 11 nucleotides agree with TRBD1. This CDR3 is built from 15 residues. Germline-derived CDR1 and CDR2 are MDHEN and SYDVKM. Losses at the gene ends were 2 bases for V and 9 bases for J; bases not matched to a gene: 6. This chain's CDR3 is CASSLPPGQGGIQYF. The CDR3 bases are TGTGCCAGCAGTTTACCGCCGGGACAGGGGGGCATTCAGTACTTC.

This clonotype was seen a handful of times. This chain uses TRBV5-5 with TRBJ1-1; 10 bases are shared with TRBD1. CDR1 and CDR2 (germline): SGHKS, YYEKEE (reference sequence). The junction had 5 bases not matched to a gene; V was cut back by 5 bases and J by 4 bases. The CDR3 is 14 residues long. The CDR3 sequence is CASRVRTGGTEAFF. The CDR3 DNA is TGTGCCAGCAGGGTACGGACAGGGGGCACTGAAGCTTTCTTT.

This clonotype showed up just a few times. The chain couples TRBV6-2 or TRBV6-3 to TRBJ2-1, with D possibly being TRBD1 or TRBD2 (5 bases each). Trimming cost V 4 bases and J 7 bases, with 17 bases left between them. The germline gives CDR1 MNHEY, CDR2 SVGEGT. The CDR3 extends over 15 amino acids. The CDR3 is CASSFYRARGNEQFF. CDR3 DNA sequence: TGTGCCAGCAGTTTCTACCGGGCGAGGGGAAATGAGCAGTTCTTC.

Ten or more counts support this clonotype. CDR3 loop: CASSLGGTTLAEAFF. The CDR3 region has the DNA TGCGCCAGCAGCTTGGGTGGGACGACTCTCGCTGAAGCTTTCTTT. The V call is TRBV5-1, the J call TRBJ1-1, with D possibly TRBD1 on 5 matching bases. Germline values: CDR1 SGHRS, CDR2 YFSETQ. V lost 0 bases, J lost 6 bases, and 15 bases lay in between. The CDR3 spans 15 residues.

This clonotype was recorded a few times. The V call is TRBV29-1, the J call TRBJ2-5; D may be TRBD2 (5 bases). Germline values: CDR1 SQVTM, CDR2 ANQGSEA. V was pared by 3 bases and J by 5 bases, with 22 bases between. CDR3 length equals 16 residues. CDR3 residues: CSVDRGKEDFRETQYF. The CDR3 DNA sequence: TGCAGCGTTGACCGGGGTAAAGAGGACTTTAGGGAGACCCAGTACTTC.

This clonotype has a count of ten or more. The chain uses TRBV15 and TRBJ1-2, with TRBD1 identical over 9 bases. The CDR3 runs to 15 residues. Per germline, CDR1 LNHNV and CDR2 YYDKDF (reference sequence). V lost 5 bases, J lost 6 bases, and 10 bases stayed unmatched. CDR3 nucleotides: TGTGCCACCAGCGGCGAGGGGACAGGGCGTAATGGCTACACCTTC. The encoded protein is CATSGEGTGRNGYTF. The whole variable domain, filled in from reference TRBV15 and TRBJ1-2, reads DAMVIQNPRYQVTQFGKPVTLSCSQTLNHNVMYWYQQKSSQAPKLLFHYYDKDFNNEADTPDNFQSRRPNTSFCFLDIRSPGLGDTAMYLCATSGEGTGRNGYTFGSGTRLTVV.